This TCR beta chain was obtained from a study of T-cell reconstitution after alpha-beta-depleted transplantation in children. Unique molecular identifiers featured in how the TCRbeta library was prepared. TCRdb passed the PCR reads through MiXCR, listing each CDR3 protein once. Of fewer than 500,000 distinct CDR3 sequences listed, 43% are singletons. With 5 bases removed from V and 2 bases from J, the gap between germline ends came to 11 bases. The CDR3 contains 13 residues. Germline V gene data show CDR1 as SQVTM and CDR2 as ANQGSEA. Concerning this clonotype: The target antigen is unknown.

Study results and limitations: Several hundred expanded graft clones reportedly gave rise to the alpha-beta T cells present about two months after transplant. It was newly produced T cells that mostly accounted for T-cell counts and diversity one year after transplant.

The sequences come from PBMCs, collected before TCRalphabeta/CD19-depleted stem cell transplant. The rearrangement joins TRBV29-1 to TRBJ2-3; D is unresolved. The TCR comes from a girl aged 2-15 years with aplastic anemia, due to receive a stem cell transplant. This CDR3 is CSVYTGSTDTQYF. The CDR3 nucleotides are TGCAGCGTTTATACCGGGTCCACAGATACGCAGTATTTT.